Described below is a single T cell receptor (beta chain) sequence and its context. This sample was included in a study of blood T cell repertoires in COVID-19. The overall study: From the United States, Italy and Spain came samples of acute and convalescent COVID-19. T cells, B-cell-depleted T cells, or PBMCs provided the cDNA or gDNA that served as material.

CDR1 and CDR2 from the germline V gene are SGHVS and FNYEAQ. The ends were cut back, 1 base at V and 7 bases at J, with 13 bases in the middle. CDR3 length: 15 residues. In the source study's methods: The authors estimated nucleated cell counts from reference gene primer amplification. Only in-frame clones appear in the TCRdb table, and some are missing; sequencing was by immunoSEQ multiplex PCR. That table supplies the V and J calls and clone size; D and trimming were determined from the DNA. The sample holds 55,000 to 80,000 clones, about nine tenths seen once. The chain combines TRBV7-6 with TRBJ1-4; D might be TRBD1 (6 bases). The receptor comes from a human donor in a cohort sampled during active COVID-19. Input material: peripheral blood. CDR3 region: CASSLGPGVFEKLFF. The DNA of the CDR3 is TGTGCCAGCAGCTTAGGCCCAGGGGTTTTTGAAAAACTGTTTTTT.